This entry features one T cell receptor beta chain sequence. Its antigen remains undetermined. Base-call qualities are not available, and no considerably larger clone is one nucleotide away. The source of the sample is a study of vaccination effects on CD4 cells after COVID-19 (dated by TCRdb to about 2022). For context, the study as a whole: Each participant received two doses of an mRNA SARS-CoV-2 vaccine, either BNT162b2 or mRNA-1273. In both COVID-19 convalescent patients and infection-naive vaccine recipients, the study compared SARS-CoV-2 spike-specific CD4+ TCR repertoires from before mRNA vaccination with those from after it. Cultures from other donors in the study were sequenced with the Oncomine TCR Beta short-read assay on an Illumina iSeq 100. Altogether, over 9 COVID-19 convalescent patients and several SARS-CoV-2-naive healthy vaccine recipients made up the full study.

V trim: 3 bases; J trim: 1 base; unmatched bases: 5. The germline V gene provides CDR1 MNHEY and CDR2 SVGAGI. The CDR3 sequence holds 16 residues, the cysteine and phenylalanine included. This entry keeps only the CDR3 DNA: 48 bases, framed from base 1. In the ViraFEST assay, PBMC were stimulated with viral peptide pools, and antigen-specific CD4+ T cell clonotypes were then identified by expansion using TCR sequencing. After more than 9 days of culture, CD4+ T cells were isolated with the EasySep CD4+ T cell isolation kit. Healthy vaccine recipients had no prior SARS-CoV-2 infection, confirmed by negative nucleocapsid antibodies before and after vaccination. Some 2 million PBMC per well were cultured with roughly 10 ug/ml peptides in IMDM containing around 5.3% human AB serum, 8.5 to 10 IU/ml IL-2 and gentamicin. On days 3 and 7, half of the culture medium was replaced with fresh IL-2-containing medium. Unless otherwise noted, each peptide stimulation condition was cultured in triplicate wells. Using Ficoll-Paque Plus gradient centrifugation, PBMC were separated from whole blood and then either used fresh or cryopreserved at -140C. The overlapping peptide pools covered the spike proteins of SARS-CoV-2 and of the common cold coronaviruses HCoV-NL63, HCoV-OC43 and HCoV-229E. The QIAamp micro DNA kit was used to extract genomic DNA from the cultured CD4+ T cells.

Overall study outcomes, separate from this receptor: Among healthy vaccine recipients, nearly all vaccine-induced clones were SARS-CoV-2 mono-reactive, and just 1 of 255 was cross-reactive with common cold coronaviruses. Both infection-induced and vaccine-induced clones contracted markedly at late post-vaccination timepoints, which is consistent with waning T cell responses. The study was limited by a small number of convalescent patients, and early post-infection timepoints were lacking.

Library method: the immunoSEQ multiplex PCR assay. DNA from the cultured and isolated CD4+ T cells underwent TCR beta CDR3 sequencing. The authors processed their data as follows. The analysis removed non-productive TCR sequences, trimmed reads to the CDR3 region, and retained only CDR3s that were 7 or more amino acids long. Antigen-specific clonotypes were identified with the MANAFEST web app by comparing expansion in peptide wells against reference cultures. To count as positive, a clone had to show expansion at FDR<0.05 compared with the reference and with all other wells, an odds ratio above 5, and a frequency above 0.1% in two replicate wells. A clonotype was defined as cross-reactive if the clonotype was significantly expanded both in SARS-CoV-2 spike wells and in at least one common cold coronavirus spike condition. Levenshtein distance calculated with the stringdist R package was used to assess CDR3 similarity, and unrooted trees were constructed with ape in R 3.6.1. TCRdb mirrors the immuneACCESS table, restricted to in-frame sequences. Some clones are absent from its copies; in checked studies, under half trace to an unresolved V gene, and the reason for the others is unknown. Clone size and V and J calls were adopted from that table, with D and trimming inferred from the DNA. This sample is represented by about 40,000 clones; about 69% of them were singletons. 14% to 15% of the sample lies in the top ten.

The sequencing used CD4+ T cells from PBMCs cultured with HCoV-OC43 spike peptides, collected before COVID-19 vaccination. What the cell subset or site label conveys for this sample: HCoV-OC43 spike overlapping peptide pool stimulation. Recombination linked TRBV6-5 to TRBJ2-3, with 9 central nucleotides matching TRBD2. The receptor's source is a human donor who received a COVID-19 vaccine. Here the CDR3 is given as CASSYYPSGGTDTQYF. Read as DNA, the sequence is TGTGCCAGCAGTTATTATCCTAGCGGGGGCACAGATACGCAGTATTTT.